This TCR beta chain was sequenced during a study of T cell changes during pregnancy in multiple sclerosis. CDR3 length equals 15 residues. Trimming left V 6 bases short and J 6 bases short, with 19 bases between. Germline CDR1 reads SGDLS; CDR2 reads YYNGEE. Sequencing was performed with immunoSEQ multiplex PCR; in TCRdb, only in-frame clones are kept and a portion is missing. The sample yields tens of thousands of clones, 80% to 95% seen once. The receptor was derived from a female donor with multiple sclerosis, enrolled in a pregnancy study. This sequence joins TRBV9 and TRBJ1-3; D is perhaps TRBD1 (5 bases). Sequences were derived from peripheral blood, sampled in the second trimester of pregnancy. The chain's CDR3 is CASTPGGKRANTIYF. The CDR3, as DNA: TGTGCCAGCACCCCGGGGGGGAAACGCGCAAACACCATATATTTT.